These 3 T cell receptor beta chains originate from one sample sequenced in a study of blood T cell repertoires in COVID-19. The assay was immunoSEQ multiplex PCR, and TCRdb's table has in-frame clones only and misses some. Seen here are more than 85,000 clones, 75% to 95% observed once, and the top ten hold around 4%. Source material: peripheral blood. The receptors here all came from a man between 18 and 29 years old with acute or convalescent COVID-19.

This clone was counted once. The chain couples TRBV24-1 to TRBJ1-5; 7 nucleotides line up with TRBD1. With 2 bases clipped from V and 0 bases from J, the junction kept 12 bases outside the gene matches. The germline CDR1 and CDR2 sequences are KGHDR and SFDVKD. The CDR3 contains 19 residues. The CDR3 DNA reads as TGTGCCACCAGTGATTCAAAACAGGGACAGTTTTGTAGCAATCAGCCCCAGCATTTT. It is translated as CATSDSKQGQFCSNQPQHF.

The chain has TRBV6-6 and TRBJ2-7, with a tentative D call TRBD1 (5 bases). In germline, CDR1 is MNHNY, CDR2 SVGAGI (reference sequence). This CDR3 is 13 amino acids long. Trimming shortened V by 2 bases and J by 9 bases, and 14 bases separated the two germline ends. The CDR3: CASSYGQGKLQYF. The CDR3 region has the DNA TGTGCCAGCAGTTACGGGCAGGGAAAGCTGCAGTACTTC.

V gene TRBV5-1 combines with J gene TRBJ1-1, with 10 bases aligning to TRBD1. This CDR3 is 14 amino acids long. V lost 3 bases and J lost 6; bases outside the gene matches: 5. CDR1 is SGHRS, CDR2 YFSETQ, per germline. CDR3 DNA sequence: TGCGCCAGCAGCTCGGGACAGGGGAGCGCTGAAGCTTTCTTT. This sequence encodes CASSSGQGSAEAFF.